The 14 T cell receptor beta chains presented below share a single source sample, sequenced in a study of CD8 T cells in Susac syndrome. Random hexamers served to reverse transcribe roughly 0.45 to 1 ug RNA. MiXCR, run by TCRdb on the immunoSEQ multiplex PCR reads, gives a single entry per CDR3 protein. Of hundreds of thousands of distinct CDR3 sequences detected, about 95% appear once; the ten largest clones hold approximately 0.15%. Sequencing was done on a sample of CD4+ T cells from PBMCs. The receptors derive from a human donor with Susac syndrome.

This chain connects TRBV28 to TRBJ1-5; TRBD1 aligns across 7 bases. Germline loops: CDR1 MDHEN, CDR2 SYDVKM. This CDR3 is built from 17 residues. Germline trimming cut 4 bases from V and 2 bases from J; bases unmatched to any gene: 11. The CDR3 spells CASSSPGQIGGNQPQHF. CDR3 nucleotides: TGTGCCAGCAGTTCACCGGGACAGATAGGGGGCAATCAGCCCCAGCATTTT.

This chain links TRBV20-1 with TRBJ1-2, with 8 bases matching TRBD1. The germline gives CDR1 DFQATT, CDR2 SNEGSKA (reference sequence). This CDR3 has 13 residues. Trimming took 5 bases from V and 7 from J; bases not matched to a gene: 9. Here the CDR3 reads CSAPGQGATGYTF. As DNA, the CDR3 is TGCAGTGCTCCGGGGCAGGGGGCGACTGGCTACACCTTC.

V is TRBV3-1 and J is TRBJ2-5, with TRBD1 identical over 9 bases. CDR1 is LGHDT, CDR2 YNNKEL, per germline (reference sequence). The CDR3 sequence is 15 residues long. V gave up 3 bases and J gave up 2 bases; unmatched junction bases: 4. CDR3 loop: CASSHAGTGQETQYF. CDR3 DNA: TGTGCCAGCAGCCATGCCGGGACAGGGCAAGAGACCCAGTACTTC.

This clonotype was observed a few times. V gene TRBV12-3 or TRBV12-4 combines with J gene TRBJ2-1, with 11 bases fitting TRBD2. This CDR3 has 15 amino acids. Trimming at V came to 8 bases and at J to 4 bases, leaving 7 bases not matched to a gene. The CDR3 loop reads CASSLTSGVYNEQFF. The CDR3 DNA sequence: TGTGCCAGCTCCCTGACTAGCGGGGTATACAATGAGCAGTTCTTC.

V and J are TRBV4-2 and TRBJ1-6; 7 bases agree with TRBD1. The V gene's germline CDR1 is LGHNA and CDR2 YNFKEQ. This CDR3 region has 16 residues. V was clipped by 1 base and J by 11 bases; unmatched bases: 11. CDR3: CASSQGRRTGDPPLHF. The DNA of the CDR3 is TGTGCCAGCAGCCAAGGACGCCGGACAGGCGATCCACCCCTCCACTTT.

The chain recombines TRBV20-1 with TRBJ2-5; TRBD1 matches at 8 bases. There are 14 residues in the CDR3. The V gene end was trimmed by 6 bases and the J gene end by 4 bases; junction bases not matched to a gene: 10. In germline, CDR1 is DFQATT, CDR2 SNEGSKA (reference sequence). In nucleotides, the CDR3 is TGCAGTGCCCCCCGGACAGGGCGCGGAGAGACCCAGTACTTC. Translated, it gives CSAPRTGRGETQYF.

The gene calls are TRBV11-1 and TRBJ2-5, with a possible D match to TRBD2 (5 bases). Deletions cut 5 bases from V and 1 base from J, with 8 bases between. Germline CDR1 SGHAT, CDR2 FQDESV (reference sequence). The CDR3 covers 13 residues. This CDR3 reads CASSPTTQETQYF. Written as DNA, the CDR3 is TGTGCCAGCAGCCCGACTACCCAAGAGACCCAGTACTTC.

The V call is TRBV5-6, the J call TRBJ1-2; a possible D gene is TRBD1 (5 bases). Per the germline V gene, CDR1 is SGHDT and CDR2 is YYEEEE. Trimming took 4 bases from V and 8 from J, leaving 12 bases between them. The CDR3 has 12 residues. The CDR3 region has the DNA TGTGCCAGCAGCCCGGGACTGGTCGGCTACACCTTC. The encoded protein is CASSPGLVGYTF. Using reference TRBV5-6 and TRBJ1-2 for the parts outside the CDR3, the full variable domain is DAGVTQSPTHLIKTRGQQVTLRCSPKSGHDTVSWYQQALGQGPQFIFQYYEEEERQRGNFPDRFSGHQFPNYSSELNVNALLLGDSALYLCASSPGLVGYTFGSGTRLTVV.

This clonotype was recorded once. The J gene is TRBJ1-1, the V gene TRBV12-3 or TRBV12-4; a possible D gene is TRBD1 (6 bases). The ends were cut back, 2 bases at V and 7 bases at J, with 14 bases in the middle. This CDR3 is built from 14 residues. This CDR3 is CASSLLRGEGEAFF. For the CDR3, the DNA is TGTGCCAGCAGTTTACTCAGGGGAGAGGGTGAAGCTTTCTTT.

The chain joins TRBV10-3 to TRBJ1-1, with a possible D match to TRBD1 (5 bases). V was clipped by 0 bases and J by 5 bases, with 13 bases between them. The CDR3 runs to 15 residues. Looked up from germline, CDR1 is ENHRY and CDR2 is SYGVKD. CDR3 in amino acids: CAISESNGGGTEAFF. The CDR3 coding sequence is TGTGCCATCAGTGAGTCGAACGGGGGGGGAACTGAAGCTTTCTTT.

V usage is TRBV7-3 and J usage is TRBJ1-1; D ambiguous. Germline values: CDR1 SGHTA, CDR2 FQGTGA. The germline V and J ends were trimmed by 5 bases and 7 bases, with 20 bases remaining between them. The CDR3 runs 15 residues. CDR3 nucleotide sequence: TGTGCCAGCAGCCCCACTTGGGGAAGTTTTCATGAAGCTTTCTTT. It is translated as CASSPTWGSFHEAFF.

The chain couples TRBV7-2 to TRBJ2-3; D gene ambiguous. The length of the CDR3 is 14 residues. Germline V gives CDR1 SGHTA, CDR2 FQGNSA. The ends were cut back, 1 base at V and 2 bases at J, with 7 bases in the middle. Here the CDR3 reads CASSLGQVTDTQYF. The CDR3 nucleotides are TGTGCCAGCAGCTTAGGGCAGGTCACAGATACGCAGTATTTT.

The V and J genes are TRBV20-1 and TRBJ1-1; 9 bases map to TRBD1. V dropped 3 bases and J dropped 0; count of bases not matched to a gene: 2. CDR3 length equals 14 residues. Germline lookup yields CDR1 DFQATT and CDR2 SNEGSKA (reference sequence). The CDR3 loop is CSARRQGVNTEAFF. The CDR3 DNA follows: TGCAGTGCTAGGCGACAGGGGGTGAACACTGAAGCTTTCTTT.

The chain combines TRBV25-1 with TRBJ1-2; no clear D gene. V lost 2 bases to trimming and J lost 8 bases, with 18 bases between them. The CDR3 spans 15 residues. Germline V lookup: CDR1 MGHDK, CDR2 SYGVNS. DNA for the CDR3: TGTGCCAGCAGTGAAATTGGGGAGAGGGTACGGGGCTACACCTTC. As protein: CASSEIGERVRGYTF.